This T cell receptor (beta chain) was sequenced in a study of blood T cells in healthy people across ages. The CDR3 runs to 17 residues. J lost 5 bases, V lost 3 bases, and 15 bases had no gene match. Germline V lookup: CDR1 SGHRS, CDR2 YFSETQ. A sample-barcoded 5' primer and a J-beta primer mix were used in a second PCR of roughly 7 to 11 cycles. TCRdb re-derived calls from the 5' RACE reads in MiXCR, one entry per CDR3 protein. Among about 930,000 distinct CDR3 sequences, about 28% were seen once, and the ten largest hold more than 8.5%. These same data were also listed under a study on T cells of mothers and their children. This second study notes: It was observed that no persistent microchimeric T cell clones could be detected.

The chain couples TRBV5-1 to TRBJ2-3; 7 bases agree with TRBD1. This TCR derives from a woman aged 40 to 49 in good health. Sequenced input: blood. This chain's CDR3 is CASSSARTGAHRDTQYF. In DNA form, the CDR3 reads TGCGCCAGCAGCTCAGCCCGGACAGGCGCTCATCGAGATACGCAGTATTTT.